A single sample gave rise to the 29 T cell receptor beta chains below, sequenced in a study of blood T cell repertoires in COVID-19 (TCRdb year 2020). Receptor amplification or capture employed the immunoSEQ multiplex PCR assay. TCRdb holds this immuneACCESS table with in-frame rearrangements only. Some clones are missing; in checked studies, unresolved V genes explain under half, and the rest has no known cause. The sample table holds 250,000 to 350,000 clones, of which about 92% were seen once. In total, the top ten clones hold approximately 17% of the sample. Material for sequencing was PBMCs or T cells enriched from blood (not recorded which). The receptors shown here come from a woman in her 30s who had recovered from COVID-19.

The chain combines TRBV30 with TRBJ1-5; 10 bases agree with TRBD1. The trim removed 0 bases at V and 5 bases at J, leaving 13 bases unmatched. This CDR3 contains 18 residues. Germline V gives CDR1 GTSNPN, CDR2 SVGIG (reference sequence). The CDR3 DNA reads as TGTGCCTGGAGTGTAGGGGACAGGGGTATTCGGCGGGATCAGCCCCAGCATTTT. Its protein is CAWSVGDRGIRRDQPQHF. The variable domain in full, with the rest retrieved from reference TRBV30 and TRBJ1-5, is SQTIHQWPATLVQPVGSPLSLECTVEGTSNPNLYWYRQAAGRGLQLLFYSVGIGQISSEVPQNLSASRPQDRQFILSSKKLLLSDSGFYLCAWSVGDRGIRRDQPQHFGDGTRLSIL.

This chain joins TRBV15 and TRBJ1-4; D is ambiguous. The germline V gene encodes CDR1 LNHNV and CDR2 YYDKDF (reference sequence). The CDR3 loop spans 18 amino acids. The ends were cut back, 0 bases at V and 4 bases at J, with 18 bases in the middle. The CDR3: CATSRDPVGRRVNEKLFF. Written as DNA, the CDR3 is TGTGCCACCAGCAGAGATCCAGTTGGTCGGAGAGTTAATGAAAAACTGTTTTTT. Drawing the rest from reference TRBV15 and TRBJ1-4, the complete variable domain is DAMVIQNPRYQVTQFGKPVTLSCSQTLNHNVMYWYQQKSSQAPKLLFHYYDKDFNNEADTPDNFQSRRPNTSFCFLDIRSPGLGDTAMYLCATSRDPVGRRVNEKLFFGSGTQLSVL.

The V and J genes are TRBV18 and TRBJ1-2; 7 bases are a match to TRBD1. Per germline, CDR1 KGHSH and CDR2 LQKENI. The ends lost 2 bases at V and 4 bases at J; junction bases unmatched: 7. This CDR3 comprises 15 residues. The CDR3 region is CASSPSLQGLYGYTF. CDR3 nucleotides: TGTGCCAGCTCACCAAGCCTACAGGGGCTCTATGGCTACACCTTC.

The J gene is TRBJ2-2, the V gene TRBV6-1, with D maybe TRBD2 (5 bases). There are 17 residues in the CDR3. Trimming shortened V by 6 bases and J by 5 bases, and 22 bases separated the two germline ends. CDR1 is MNHNS, CDR2 SASEGT, per germline. The CDR3 bases are TGTGCCAGCAGAGAAAACTCGGGGTTTGTGGGAACCGGGGAGCTGTTTTTT. This codes for CASRENSGFVGTGELFF.

The chain combines TRBV14 with TRBJ2-1; 9 bases align to TRBD2. CDR1 SGHDN and CDR2 FVKESK come from the germline V gene. Unmatched junction bases numbered 8, after V lost 3 bases and J lost 5 bases. The CDR3 loop spans 16 amino acids. The CDR3 loop reads CASSQHVGGGDNEQFF. The DNA of the CDR3 is TGTGCCAGCAGCCAGCACGTAGGCGGGGGGGACAATGAGCAGTTCTTC.

The chain couples TRBV7-9 to TRBJ1-5, with TRBD1 identical over 12 bases. Germline values: CDR1 SEHNR, CDR2 FQNEAQ (reference sequence). With 6 bases clipped from V and 5 bases from J, the junction kept 14 bases outside the gene matches. There are 18 residues in the CDR3. The CDR3 spells CASRHTGQGATTHQPQHF. CDR3 DNA sequence: TGTGCCAGCAGACACACGGGACAGGGGGCTACCACCCATCAGCCCCAGCATTTT.

The V gene is TRBV28, the J gene TRBJ2-7, with 7 bases identical to TRBD1. Unmatched junction bases numbered 9, after V lost 7 bases and J lost 6 bases. The CDR3 is 13 residues long. From germline, CDR1 is MDHEN and CDR2 SYDVKM. The CDR3 region has the DNA TGTGCCAGCACCGAGGACAGGCTTGGCGAGCAGTACTTC. Translated: CASTEDRLGEQYF.

This clone was seen a handful of times. The V and J genes are TRBV4-1 and TRBJ1-2; 8 bases match TRBD1. CDR3 length: 16 residues. J gave up 7 bases and V 2 bases, and 12 bases lay outside the gene matches. Looked up from germline, CDR1 is MGHRA and CDR2 is YSYEKL. CDR3 region: CASSQYASGTGIGYTF. In nucleotides, the CDR3 is TGCGCCAGCAGCCAATACGCCTCCGGGACAGGAATTGGCTACACCTTC.

The chain couples TRBV5-1 to TRBJ2-3; TRBD1 is a possible D gene (6 bases). The CDR3 has 14 residues. Germline loops: CDR1 SGHRS, CDR2 YFSETQ. V was shortened by 0 bases and J by 5 bases, with 10 bases between the two germline ends. CDR3 protein: CASSLGRGKDTQYF. CDR3 bases: TGCGCCAGCAGCTTGGGCAGGGGAAAAGATACGCAGTATTTT.

In regard to this clone: This CDR3 is also generated by other DNA sequences in the sample. This chain connects TRBV19 to TRBJ1-1, with D maybe TRBD1 (6 bases). Trimming took 4 bases from V and 4 from J, leaving 10 bases between them. Germline assignment: CDR1 LNHDA and CDR2 SQIVND (reference sequence). This CDR3 has 13 amino acids. CDR3 region: CASSTTGGTEAFF. The CDR3 DNA sequence: TGTGCCAGTAGTACGACAGGTGGCACTGAAGCTTTCTTT.

V and J are TRBV28 and TRBJ1-6; 7 bases agree with TRBD1. Per germline, CDR1 MDHEN and CDR2 SYDVKM. The ends lost 6 bases at V and 2 bases at J; junction bases unmatched: 13. CDR3 size: 18 residues. The CDR3 spells CASSQGQATGTYNSPLHF. Here the CDR3 DNA reads TGTGCCAGCAGCCAAGGGCAGGCGACAGGGACCTATAATTCACCCCTCCACTTT.

This chain connects TRBV6-5 to TRBJ2-2; a possible D gene is TRBD2 (6 bases). CDR3 length equals 15 residues. V was pared by 8 bases and J by 7 bases, with 20 bases between. CDR1 is MNHEY and CDR2 is SVGAGI in the germline V gene. CDR3: CASGSSQRGNGELFF. CDR3 DNA sequence: TGTGCCAGCGGTTCTTCCCAACGGGGGAACGGGGAGCTGTTTTTT.

The chain joins TRBV10-3 to TRBJ1-1; no firm D call. The CDR3 contains 13 residues. Per germline, CDR1 ENHRY and CDR2 SYGVKD. V was shortened by 2 bases and J by 1 base, with 5 bases between the two germline ends. In DNA, the CDR3 is TGTGCCATCAGTGAGACCAGGAACACTGAAGCTTTCTTT. Amino acid sequence: CAISETRNTEAFF.

The chain links TRBV7-8 to TRBJ2-7, with no clear D. Trimming took off 5 bases at V and 0 bases at J, with 11 bases between the two ends. The germline V gene has CDR1 SGHVS and CDR2 FQNEAQ. The CDR3 length is 14 residues. The CDR3 DNA reads as TGTGCCAGCAGCCACACGCGGAGCTCCTACGAGCAGTACTTC. Amino acid sequence: CASSHTRSSYEQYF.

The chain joins TRBV3-1 (or the pseudogene TRBV3-2) to TRBJ2-1; 8 nucleotides agree with TRBD1. The CDR3 runs 14 residues. Per the germline V gene, CDR1 is LGHDT and CDR2 is YNNKEL (reference sequence). Unmatched junction bases numbered 7, after V lost 4 bases and J lost 8 bases. The CDR3 here is CASSPRTGWHEQFF. The CDR3 DNA reads as TGTGCCAGCAGCCCCCGGACAGGGTGGCATGAGCAGTTCTTC.

V gene TRBV29-1 combines with J gene TRBJ1-1; a weak D match, TRBD1 (6 bases). The V gene's germline CDR1 is SQVTM and CDR2 ANQGSEA. This CDR3 has 14 residues. Trimming took 5 bases from V and 3 from J, leaving 16 bases between them. CDR3 sequence reads: CSVYRQAQDTEAFF. As DNA, the CDR3 is TGCAGCGTTTATAGACAGGCGCAGGACACTGAAGCTTTCTTT.

The chain is built from TRBV19 and TRBJ1-5, with a weak D call TRBD1 (5 bases). Between the trimmed V and J ends, which lost 1 base and 0 bases, there was a span of 16 bases. In germline, CDR1 is LNHDA, CDR2 SQIVND (reference sequence). This CDR3 is built from 18 residues. The CDR3 DNA follows: TGTGCCAGTAGTATAGGTTTCAGTCGGGGGGTTAGCAATCAGCCCCAGCATTTT. Translated: CASSIGFSRGVSNQPQHF. Filled out from reference TRBV19 and TRBJ1-5, the complete variable domain reads DGGITQSPKYLFRKEGQNVTLSCEQNLNHDAMYWYRQDPGQGLRLIYYSQIVNDFQKGDIAEGYSVSREKKESFPLTVTSAQKNPTAFYLCASSIGFSRGVSNQPQHFGDGTRLSIL.

The V gene is TRBV19, the J gene TRBJ2-5, with a weak D call TRBD1 (7 bases). V was clipped by 6 bases and J by 5 bases, with 16 bases between them. Germline-derived CDR1 and CDR2 are LNHDA and SQIVND (reference sequence). The CDR3 is 14 amino acids. CDR3 sequence: CASSPGGLRETQYF. CDR3 in DNA: TGTGCCAGTAGCCCAGGGGGGTTAAGGGAGACCCAGTACTTC.

V and J are TRBV5-4 and TRBJ2-3; TRBD2 matches 9 bases. The CDR3 is 15 residues long. Looked up from germline, CDR1 is SGHNT and CDR2 is YYREEE (reference sequence). V shed 1 base and J 7 bases; nucleotides not matched to a gene: 7. DNA of the CDR3: TGTGCCAGCAGCTTGTGGCTAGCGGGATCACATACGCAGTATTTT. Encoded protein: CASSLWLAGSHTQYF.

J is TRBJ2-1 and V is TRBV27, with 9 bases matching TRBD1. The CDR3 is made up of 12 amino acids. The V segment lost 8 bases and the J segment 10 bases; nucleotides outside the gene matches: 6. CDR1 and CDR2 (germline): MNHEY, SMNVEV (reference sequence). This chain's CDR3 is CASWDRVQEQFF. The CDR3 DNA reads TGTGCCAGCTGGGACAGGGTACAGGAGCAGTTCTTC.

The V and J genes are TRBV4-3 and TRBJ1-2; tentative D call: TRBD1 (5 bases). CDR3 length: 14 residues. The V end lost 0 bases, the J end lost 4 bases, and 9 bases lay between the germline ends. The germline CDR1 and CDR2 sequences are LGHNA and YSLEER. CDR3 nucleotides: TGCGCCAGCAGCCAAGAAAGGGACTTCTATGGCTACACCTTC. Translated: CASSQERDFYGYTF.

In its sample, this clone was seen once. The J gene is TRBJ2-3, the V gene TRBV4-2; TRBD2 agrees at 14 bases. The CDR3 consists of 18 residues. With 1 base clipped from V and 4 bases from J, the junction kept 7 bases outside the gene matches. Germline V gives CDR1 LGHNA, CDR2 YNFKEQ. The CDR3 spells CASSQGLAGGLYSDTQYF. The DNA of the CDR3 is TGTGCCAGCAGCCAAGGACTAGCGGGGGGGCTATACTCAGATACGCAGTATTTT.

This chain connects TRBV9 to TRBJ1-1, with D uncertain. In germline, CDR1 is SGDLS, CDR2 YYNGEE. The CDR3 runs to 14 residues. The V end lost 0 bases, the J end lost 2 bases, and 8 bases lay between the germline ends. The CDR3 loop reads CASSVGTANTEAFF. The CDR3 DNA reads as TGTGCCAGCAGCGTAGGTACAGCCAACACTGAAGCTTTCTTT.

The chain carries TRBV13 and TRBJ1-3, with TRBD1 matching over 11 bases. The CDR3 runs 24 residues. Losses at the gene ends were 2 bases for V and 3 bases for J; bases not matched to a gene: 27. From germline, CDR1 is PRHDT and CDR2 FYEKMQ (reference sequence). The CDR3 here is CASSLWSPLGGRAPDRGLGNTIYF. CDR3 coding DNA: TGTGCCAGCAGCTTATGGTCGCCGTTGGGTGGGCGCGCCCCGGACAGGGGGCTTGGAAACACCATATATTTT.

This rearrangement joins TRBV20-1 to TRBJ2-5; TRBD2 aligns across 8 bases. The germline V gene has CDR1 DFQATT and CDR2 SNEGSKA (reference sequence). This CDR3 has 15 amino acids. J gave up 4 bases and V 3 bases, and 10 bases lay outside the gene matches. This CDR3 is CSASSSGSSLETQYF. Here the CDR3 DNA reads TGCAGTGCTAGTTCCAGCGGGAGTTCTCTAGAGACCCAGTACTTC.

The chain's CDR3 is CSAFTRFDEQFF. CDR3 in DNA: TGCAGCGCTTTCACTAGATTCGATGAGCAGTTCTTC. V gene TRBV29-1 combines with J gene TRBJ2-1, with D maybe TRBD2 (5 bases). Germline loops: CDR1 SQVTM, CDR2 ANQGSEA. V was pared by 7 bases and J by 8 bases, with 15 bases between. CDR3 length: 12 amino acids.

The table lists this clone with a count of one. The chain has TRBV2 and TRBJ2-3; 11 bases line up with TRBD2. V lost 5 bases and J lost 1; bases outside the gene matches: 5. The CDR3 contains 16 residues. The germline V gene has CDR1 SNHLY and CDR2 FYNNEI. In DNA form, the CDR3 reads TGTGCCAGCAGTTTACGACTAGCGGGACGCACAGATACGCAGTATTTT. Translating it yields CASSLRLAGRTDTQYF. The variable domain in full, with the rest retrieved from reference TRBV2 and TRBJ2-3, is EPEVTQTPSHQVTQMGQEVILRCVPISNHLYFYWYRQILGQKVEFLVSFYNNEISEKSEIFDDQFSVERPDGSNFTLKIRSTKLEDSAMYFCASSLRLAGRTDTQYFGPGTRLTVL.

This chain uses TRBV5-5 with TRBJ1-5; tentative D call: TRBD1 (6 bases). The CDR3 totals 14 residues. V lost 5 bases and J lost 5, with 14 bases in between. CDR1 is SGHKS, CDR2 YYEKEE, per germline (reference sequence). Here the CDR3 reads CASRAGGLHQPQHF. CDR3 DNA: TGTGCCAGCAGGGCGGGGGGGCTCCATCAGCCCCAGCATTTT.

This chain uses TRBV19 with TRBJ1-1; D gene uncertain. The CDR3 contains 13 residues. V was clipped by 7 bases and J by 0 bases, with 9 bases between them. CDR1 is LNHDA and CDR2 is SQIVND in the germline V gene (reference sequence). CDR3 sequence (DNA): TGTGCCAGTAACGAGGGAATGAACACTGAAGCTTTCTTT. Its protein product is CASNEGMNTEAFF.